This T cell receptor (beta chain) stems from a study of T cells in Graves' hyperthyroidism and ophthalmopathy. This clonotype was detected many times. The CDR3 is 15 amino acids. Looked up from germline, CDR1 is SGHTA and CDR2 is FQGNSA. Between the trimmed V and J ends, which lost 5 bases and 2 bases, there was a span of 13 bases. The TCR beta CDR3 regions underwent amplification using RNA transcripts as the source. During a first-round RT-PCR of the TCR CDR3, the HTBI primer set was used. TCRdb called the multiplex PCR reads again in MiXCR, with one record for every CDR3 protein. The top ten hold 3.5% to 4% of the sample, which has more than 500,000 distinct CDR3 sequences, around 16% seen once.

Sequencing was done on a sample of blood. V gene TRBV7-2 combines with J gene TRBJ2-1; a possible D gene is TRBD1 (6 bases). The source of this sequence is a woman between 25 and 40 years old with Graves' hyperthyroidism. In DNA form, the CDR3 reads TGTGCCAGCAGCACACGGAACAGGGCCTACAATGAGCAGTTCTTC. This codes for CASSTRNRAYNEQFF.